This T cell receptor (beta chain) is drawn from a study of CD8 T cells in ankylosing spondylitis. Overall study findings and caveats: Ankylosing spondylitis blood seemed to carry a telltale TCR beta motif made of under ten highly homologous variants.

In its sample, this clonotype was seen many times. Its cognate antigen is unknown. CDR1 and CDR2 (germline): MNHEY, SVGEGT. V lost 2 bases and J lost 8; bases outside the gene matches: 6. The CDR3 runs to 16 residues. TCRdb used MiXCR to reprocess the 5' RACE reads, holding one entry per CDR3 protein. The data contain around 210,000 distinct CDR3 sequences, 8.2% of them singletons. The receptor's source is a female donor with ankylosing spondylitis or in good health (not recorded which). The sequenced sample was blood, either unsorted or a sorted T cell fraction (not recorded which). V usage is TRBV6-2 or TRBV6-3 and J usage is TRBJ2-1; TRBD2 matches 13 bases. CDR3 bases: TGTGCCAGCAGTTACCCGAGGACTAGCGGGAGTGATGAGCAGTTCTTC. As protein: CASSYPRTSGSDEQFF.